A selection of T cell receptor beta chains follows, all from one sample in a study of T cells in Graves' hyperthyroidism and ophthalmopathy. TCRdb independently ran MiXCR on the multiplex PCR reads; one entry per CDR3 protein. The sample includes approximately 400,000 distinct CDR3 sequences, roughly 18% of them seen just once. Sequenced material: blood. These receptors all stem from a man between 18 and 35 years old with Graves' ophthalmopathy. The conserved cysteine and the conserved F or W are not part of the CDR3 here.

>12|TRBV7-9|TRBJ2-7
ASSSTGGSYEQY
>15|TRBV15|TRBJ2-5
ATSRDPGQTNQETQY
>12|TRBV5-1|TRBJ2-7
ANGPGQHTYEQY
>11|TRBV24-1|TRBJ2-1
ATSDPTVNEQF
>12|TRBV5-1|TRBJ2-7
ASSLESTSDEQY
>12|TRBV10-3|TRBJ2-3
AISELQVTDTQY
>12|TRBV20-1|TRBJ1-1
SARVGSMNTEAF
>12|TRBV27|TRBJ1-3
ASSRQGAGNTIY
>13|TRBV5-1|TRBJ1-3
ASRPQGNSGNTIY
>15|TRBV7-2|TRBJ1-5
ASSVRTGAYSNQPQH
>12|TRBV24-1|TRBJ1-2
ATSRGRGGDGYT
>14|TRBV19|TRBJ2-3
ASTSLASGGADTQY
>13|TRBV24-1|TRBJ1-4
ATSQGKRDNEKLF
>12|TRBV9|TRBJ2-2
ASTLTGGTGELF
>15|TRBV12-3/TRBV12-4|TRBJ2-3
ASSLPRGHHNTDTQY
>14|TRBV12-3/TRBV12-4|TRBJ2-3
ASSLGSRGSRYTQY
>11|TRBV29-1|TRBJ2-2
SVSGTGTGELF
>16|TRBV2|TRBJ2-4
ASGSWGIKGGERNIQY
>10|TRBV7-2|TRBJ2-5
ASSGVQETQY
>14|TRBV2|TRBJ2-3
ASSDMWRGGTDTQY
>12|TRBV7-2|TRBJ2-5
ASSSVAVIETQY
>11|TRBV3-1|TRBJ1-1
ASSQGGDSEAF
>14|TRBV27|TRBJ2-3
ASSSKRAGGDDTQY
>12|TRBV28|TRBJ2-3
ASSGVSSTDTQY
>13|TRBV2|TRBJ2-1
ASSTQGSSYNEQF
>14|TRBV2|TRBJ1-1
ASGKGVGTGTTEAF
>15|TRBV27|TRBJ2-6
ASSFGTGGSGANVLT
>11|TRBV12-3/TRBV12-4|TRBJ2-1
ASRRDSLDEQF
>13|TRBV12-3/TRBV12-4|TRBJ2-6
ASSGRGGGANVLT
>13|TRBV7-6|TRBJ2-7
ASSLGGGAGYEQY
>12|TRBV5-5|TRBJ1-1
ASSLEWGNTEAF
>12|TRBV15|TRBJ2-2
ATNPGPGTGELF
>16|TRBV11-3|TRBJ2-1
ASSGGGLAGGPGNEQF
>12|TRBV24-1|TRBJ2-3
ATSESGGTDTQY
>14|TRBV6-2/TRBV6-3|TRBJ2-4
ASSYAIAGTKNIQY
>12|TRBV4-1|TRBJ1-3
ASSQERGGNTIY
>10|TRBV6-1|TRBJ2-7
ASSEWGVEQY
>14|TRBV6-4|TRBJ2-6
ASSLTESSGANVLT
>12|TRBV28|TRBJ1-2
ASSPGDWDYGYT
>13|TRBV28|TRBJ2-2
ASSFQWLNTGELF
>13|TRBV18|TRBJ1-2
ASSPQDRDPYGYT
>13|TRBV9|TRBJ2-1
ASGQTSGEASEQF
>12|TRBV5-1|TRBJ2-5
ASREVAGQETQY
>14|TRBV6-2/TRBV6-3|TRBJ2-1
ASSYSRRRDYNEQF
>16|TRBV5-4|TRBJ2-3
ASSLGLRGQGLPDTQY
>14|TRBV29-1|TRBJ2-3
SVVDPRQTPGDTQY
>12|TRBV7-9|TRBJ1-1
ASWEGQGYTEAF
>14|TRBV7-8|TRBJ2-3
ASSLSSGRTGDTQY
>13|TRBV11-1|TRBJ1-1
ASSSSTGRSTEAF
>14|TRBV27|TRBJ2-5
ASTLLGGGYQETQY
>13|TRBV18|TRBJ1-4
ASSPRTGSNEQLF
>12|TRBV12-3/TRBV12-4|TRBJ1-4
ASSFGQGGEKLF
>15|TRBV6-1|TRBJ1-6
ASSDDRGRVTNSPLH
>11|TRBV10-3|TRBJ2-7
AISESATYEQY
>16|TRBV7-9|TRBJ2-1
ASSRDSSGGSDFNEQF
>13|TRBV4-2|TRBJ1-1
ASSQGAGGLSEAF
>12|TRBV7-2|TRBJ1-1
ASSSGTGRGEAF
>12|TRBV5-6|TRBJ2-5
ASSLGALQETQY
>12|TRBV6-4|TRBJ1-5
ASSPRVAHQPQH